This T cell receptor beta chain was observed in a study of PD-1 blockade in classical Hodgkin lymphoma (dated by TCRdb to 2020 to 2022). About the study as a whole: Nivolumab dosing was 3 mg/kg intravenously every 2 weeks, continuing until either disease progression or unacceptable toxicity. The study used CyTOF and TCR beta sequencing to define a peripheral blood immune signature of response to PD-1 blockade in classical Hodgkin lymphoma.

V was cut back by 1 base and J by 2 bases, leaving a gap of 9 bases between them. The germline V gene (reference sequence) gives CDR1 as SEHNR and CDR2 as FQNEAQ. From the cysteine through the phenylalanine, the CDR3 covers 14 amino acids. Only the CDR3 DNA is retained, 42 bases long and in frame from the first base. The time point tag for this specimen amounts to: cycle 4 day 1 (C4D1), after 5 to 7 weeks of nivolumab. Every trial patient had relapsed after autologous stem cell transplantation, and cohorts A, B and C differed in prior brentuximab vedotin exposure. A total of over 50 patients with relapsed/refractory classical Hodgkin lymphoma made up the trial cohort, and each patient's best overall response was complete response, partial response or progressive disease. Single-agent nivolumab was administered to trial patients in the multi-cohort phase II CheckMate 205 trial. Best overall response was determined by an independent review committee according to the 2007 International Working Group response criteria. Trial PBMCs were collected immediately before nivolumab initiation (C1D1) and during therapy at cycle 2 day 1 and cycle 4 day 1. Peripheral blood was collected in 8 mL Vacutainer Cell Preparation Tubes, from which PBMCs were isolated by centrifugation and then cryopreserved.

This clone is identified as medium-sized (0.01 to 0.1%). The antigen it binds to is not known. The sample holds no much larger clone one base away, and base qualities are not on file. At the DNA level, this CDR3 is encoded by other sequences in the same sample as well. Genomic DNA was extracted with the Qiagen DNeasy kit from unsorted PBMCs and from negatively selected CD4+ and CD8+ fractions. Amplification of TCR beta CDR3 regions was done by immunoSEQ multiplex PCR with primers that anneal to V and J segments. A synthetic immune receptor repertoire was used to minimize amplification bias, and any remaining bias was removed computationally after sequencing. From the authors' description of their analysis: Repertoire diversity was quantified as the Shannon entropy index using custom Python scripts. Unsorted, CD4+ and CD8+ repertoires were examined separately, except in combined analyses, for which CD4+ and CD8+ sequences were merged in silico. A clone counted as expanded when the clone's frequency after treatment rose at least 2-fold relative to C1D1, and clones undetected at baseline were given a pseudocount of 0.5. Singleton clones were defined as clones with 0 or 1 copy at C1D1, and non-singleton clones were defined as clones with 2 or more copies. Clones expanded in unsorted samples were assigned a CD4+, CD8+ or unknown annotation through matching of protein sequences in sorted samples from the same patient. Wilcoxon tests on paired samples were used to test diversity changes from C1D1 to C4D1. TCRdb limited this immuneACCESS table to in-frame rearrangements with V and J called. A share of clones is missing; checked studies link under half to unresolved V genes, and the rest is unexplained. V and J calls and clone size are given by that table; D and trimming were obtained from the DNA. Recorded for this sample are about 24,000 clones; roughly 86% of them occurred a single time. Jointly, the top ten make up around 23% of the sample.

Study-wide findings and limitations: A significant rise by C4D1 was seen in CD4+ but not CD8+ TCR diversity (p=0.0027 vs p=0.16), with the rise being most apparent in complete responders (p=0.02). Lower diversity was observed in patients in whom nivolumab was started less than 1 year after ASCT, and these patients were excluded from later analyses so that confounding by immune reconstitution would be avoided. Baseline TCR diversity was reported to be lower in newly diagnosed patients than in healthy donors and to be lower still in relapsed/refractory patients. Trial patients with a complete response had baseline diversity similar to that of newly diagnosed patients, while partial responders and progressors had significantly lower diversity. The study covered only a single clinical trial cohort, and the causes of the repertoire differences, possibly disease activity or prior therapy, were still not defined.

Sequencing used peripheral blood mononuclear cells (PBMCs), obtained before the fourth cycle of nivolumab. The chain employs TRBV7-9 and TRBJ2-7, with the D gene too uncertain to name. The sequence derives from a human donor with classical Hodgkin lymphoma. The CDR3 protein: CASSLGRVPYEQYF. The nucleotide sequence is given as TGTGCCAGCAGCTTAGGCCGGGTACCCTACGAGCAGTACTTC.